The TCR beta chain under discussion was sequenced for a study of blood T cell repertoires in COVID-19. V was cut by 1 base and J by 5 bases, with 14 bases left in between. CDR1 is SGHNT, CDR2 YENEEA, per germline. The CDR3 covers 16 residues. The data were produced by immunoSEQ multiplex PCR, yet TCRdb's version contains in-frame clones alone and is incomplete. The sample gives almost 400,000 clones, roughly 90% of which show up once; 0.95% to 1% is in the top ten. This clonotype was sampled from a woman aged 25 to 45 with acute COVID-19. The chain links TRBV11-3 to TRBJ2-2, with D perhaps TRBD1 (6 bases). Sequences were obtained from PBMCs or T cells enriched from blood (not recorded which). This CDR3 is CASSLGSGQITGELFF. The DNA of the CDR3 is TGTGCCAGCAGCTTAGGTTCCGGACAGATAACCGGGGAGCTGTTTTTT. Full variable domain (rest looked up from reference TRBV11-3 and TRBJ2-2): EAGVVQSPRYKIIEKKQPVAFWCNPISGHNTLYWYLQNLGQGPELLIRYENEEAVDDSQLPKDRFSAERLKGVDSTLKIQPAELGDSAVYLCASSLGSGQITGELFFGEGSRLTVL.